This TCR beta chain was observed in a study of cytomegalovirus exposure and HLA in healthy donors. Primers for the PCR totalled 60 Vbeta and 13 Jbeta. Method: immunoSEQ multiplex PCR; TCRdb's copy keeps in-frame clones and lacks some. The sample lists under 200,000 clones, around 68% occurring once. This CDR3 has 14 residues. V was cut by 0 bases and J by 8 bases, with 12 bases left in between. Per the germline V gene, CDR1 is MRHNA and CDR2 is SNTAGT. The sample consisted of PBMCs. The chain has TRBV6-4 and TRBJ2-3; possible D gene TRBD2, 7 bases. The receptor's source is a middle-aged woman in good health and CMV-seropositive. The CDR3 is CASSDSGGPATQYF. CDR3 in DNA: TGTGCCAGCAGTGACTCGGGGGGGCCCGCTACGCAGTATTTT.